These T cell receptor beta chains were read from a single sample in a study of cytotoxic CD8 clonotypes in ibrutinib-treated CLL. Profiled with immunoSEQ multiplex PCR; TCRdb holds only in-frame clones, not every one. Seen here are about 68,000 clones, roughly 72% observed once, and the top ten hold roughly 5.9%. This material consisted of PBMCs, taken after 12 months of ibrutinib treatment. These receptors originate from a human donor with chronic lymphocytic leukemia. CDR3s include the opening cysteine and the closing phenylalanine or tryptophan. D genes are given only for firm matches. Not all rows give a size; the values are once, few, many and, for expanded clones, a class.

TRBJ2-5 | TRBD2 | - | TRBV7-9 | TGTGCCAGCAGCTTAGCCCTTAGCGGGTTCATCGCGGAGACCCAGTACTTC | CASSLALSGFIAETQYF
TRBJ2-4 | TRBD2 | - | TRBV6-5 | TGTGCCAGCAGTTCATTTAGCGGGGGGGCTGGGATTCAGTACTTC | CASSSFSGGAGIQYF
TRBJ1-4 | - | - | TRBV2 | TGTGCCAGCAGTGAGCTAGGGGATCCCGAAAAACTGTTTTTT | CASSELGDPEKLFF
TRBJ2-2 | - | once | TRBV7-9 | TGTGCCAGCAGCTCACCTTGGAGGGGAGCGATCGGGGAGCTGTTTTTT | CASSSPWRGAIGELFF
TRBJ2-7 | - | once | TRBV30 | TGTGCCTGGAGCCCAATAGCACAGATAGTTCCCAACGAGCAGTACTTC | CAWSPIAQIVPNEQYF
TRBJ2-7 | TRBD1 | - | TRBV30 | TGTGCCTGGATCCCCGGGACAGGGAGTAAATACGAGCAGTACTTC | CAWIPGTGSKYEQYF
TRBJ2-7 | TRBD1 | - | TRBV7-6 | TGTGCCAGCAGCTCAGGGACAGGGAGCTCCTACGAGCAGTACTTC | CASSSGTGSSYEQYF
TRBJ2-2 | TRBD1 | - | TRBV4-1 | TGCGCCAGCAGCCCATTCGGACAGGTCCCATATCACACCGGGGAGCTGTTTTTT | CASSPFGQVPYHTGELFF
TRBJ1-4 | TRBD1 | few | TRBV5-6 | TGTGCCAGCAGCTCGACGGTGGACAGGGCAACTAATGAAAAACTGTTTTTT | CASSSTVDRATNEKLFF
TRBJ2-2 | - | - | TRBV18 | TGTGCCAGCTCAGAGGACCTCTACACCGGGGAGCTGTTTTTT | CASSEDLYTGELFF
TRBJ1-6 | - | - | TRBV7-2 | TGTGCCAGCAGACGGGACCGGAGCTCCTATAATTCACCCCTCCACTTT | CASRRDRSSYNSPLHF
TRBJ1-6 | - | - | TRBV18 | TGTGCCAGCTCACCACTTGGTGCCTACAATTCACCCCTCCACTTT | CASSPLGAYNSPLHF
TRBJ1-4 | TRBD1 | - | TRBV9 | TGTGCCAGCAGCAAAATGGACAGGCCTTCGGAGGGAAAACTGTTTTTT | CASSKMDRPSEGKLFF
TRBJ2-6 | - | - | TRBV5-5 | TGTGCCAGCAGCTTGGTTAGTCACGGCAGCTCTGGGGCCAACGTCCTGACTTTC | CASSLVSHGSSGANVLTF
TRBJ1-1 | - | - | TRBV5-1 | TGCGCCAGCAGCCCCTCCCACACAGGGGAAGCTTTCTTT | CASSPSHTGEAFF
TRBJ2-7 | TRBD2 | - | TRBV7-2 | TGTGCCAGCAGCTTTAATCCCGGGGGGGACGAGCAGTACTTC | CASSFNPGGDEQYF
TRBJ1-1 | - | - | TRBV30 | TGTGCCTGGACCTATTCGAGGACCGCTAGGCTCCTAGAAGCTTTCTTT | CAWTYSRTARLLEAFF
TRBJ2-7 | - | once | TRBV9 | TGTGCCAGCAGCGTAGCATTTGGGGGCGTCGGTCCGGTCGAGCAGTACTTC | CASSVAFGGVGPVEQYF
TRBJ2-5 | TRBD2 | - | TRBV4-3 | TGCGCCAGCAGCCAAGGGCTAGCGGGGGGGGAGACCCAGTACTTC | CASSQGLAGGETQYF
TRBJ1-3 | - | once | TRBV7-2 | TGTGCCAGCAGCTTAGCGGCGGGGGGAAACACCATATATTTT | CASSLAAGGNTIYF
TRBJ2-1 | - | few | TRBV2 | TGTGCCAGCGTCGAAGGACAGACTTACAATGAGCAGTTCTTC | CASVEGQTYNEQFF
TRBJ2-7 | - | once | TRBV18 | TGTGCCAGCTCAGAGAGACAGGAGAAACACGAGCAGTACTTC | CASSERQEKHEQYF
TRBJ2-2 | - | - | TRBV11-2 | TGTGCCAGCAGCTTAGTTGGGGGGGCGAGCACCGGGGAGCTGTTTTTT | CASSLVGGASTGELFF
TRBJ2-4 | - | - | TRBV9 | TGTGCCAGCAGCCCTCAGACGAACATTCAGTACTTC | CASSPQTNIQYF
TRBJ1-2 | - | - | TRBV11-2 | TGTGCCAGCAGCTTAGGTCCCCAGGCCCGTTATGGCTACACCTTC | CASSLGPQARYGYTF
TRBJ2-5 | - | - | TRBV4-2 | TGTGCCAGCAGCCAAGATGGCGCAGGGAAAGAGACCCAGTACTTC | CASSQDGAGKETQYF
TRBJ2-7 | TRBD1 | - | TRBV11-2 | TGTGCCAGCAGCCGACGGGACAGGGGCCCCTACGAGCAGTACTTC | CASSRRDRGPYEQYF
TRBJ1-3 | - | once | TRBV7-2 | TGTGCCAGCAGCTACAGCGATGCCACCATATATTTT | CASSYSDATIYF
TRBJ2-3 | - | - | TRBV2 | TGTGCCAGCAGTGAATTGGGGCGTACGCAGTATTTT | CASSELGRTQYF
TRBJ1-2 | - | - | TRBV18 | TGTGCCAGTTCACCAAATACGGAGTATGGCTACACCTTC | CASSPNTEYGYTF
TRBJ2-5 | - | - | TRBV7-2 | TGTGCCAGCAGCTTAGAAGCTGGGGGGCAAGAGACCCAGTACTTC | CASSLEAGGQETQYF
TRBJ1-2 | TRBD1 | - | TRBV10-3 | TGTGCCATCAGTGAGTCTAAGGGACAGGGAGTCTATGGCTACACCTTC | CAISESKGQGVYGYTF
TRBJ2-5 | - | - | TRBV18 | TGTGCCAGCTCACCGAAAGGGGGAGGTGAGACCCAGTACTTC | CASSPKGGGETQYF
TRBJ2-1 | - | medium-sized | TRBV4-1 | TGCGCCAGCAGCCAAGGACAGGGAGGGGTGAATGAGCAGTTCTTC | CASSQGQGGVNEQFF
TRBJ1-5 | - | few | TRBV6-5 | TGTGCCAGCAGTGTCGGACGGCTCAATCAGCCCCAGCATTTT | CASSVGRLNQPQHF
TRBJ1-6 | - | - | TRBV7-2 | TGTGCCAGCAGCATTCTTCCCGGGACCTCCAATAATTCACCCCTCCACTTT | CASSILPGTSNNSPLHF
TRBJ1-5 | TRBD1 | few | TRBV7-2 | TGTGCCAGCAGCTTAAACAGGGGGGGCGGGCAGCCCCAGCATTTT | CASSLNRGGGQPQHF
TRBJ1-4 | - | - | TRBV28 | TGTGCCAGCAGTTTAGGCGGGAGAGAAGAAAAACTGTTTTTT | CASSLGGREEKLFF
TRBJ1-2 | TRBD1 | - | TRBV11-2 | TGTGCCAGCAGCTACGGACAGGGAATAGGAGGCTACACCTTC | CASSYGQGIGGYTF
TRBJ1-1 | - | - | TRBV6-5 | TGTGCCAGCAGTTACCTCCAAGAACTAGGGACTGAAGCTTTCTTT | CASSYLQELGTEAFF